This is a list of T cell receptor beta chains from one sample in a study of blood T cell repertoires in COVID-19. Sequencing was performed with immunoSEQ multiplex PCR; in TCRdb, only in-frame clones are kept and a portion is missing. Altogether 230,000 or so clones are present, 65% to 85% being singletons, with the ten largest covering more than 6.5%. The sample was peripheral blood. These TCRs come from a man in his forties with active or convalescent COVID-19. Both conserved end residues are part of each CDR3.

V gene: TRBV6-5
CDR3 protein: CASTRESTDTQYF

V gene: TRBV6-1
CDR3 protein: CASSDRQVSYGYTF

V gene: TRBV18
CDR3 protein: CASSPQGMDSPLHF

V gene: TRBV7-9
CDR3 protein: CASSLTTSGGADWETQYF

V gene: TRBV19
CDR3 protein: CASGPQSSGNTIYF

V gene: TRBV9
CDR3 protein: CASSVGVGPEAFF

V gene: TRBV30
CDR3 protein: CAWSVLDTENSPLHF

V gene: TRBV5-1
CDR3 protein: CASSFGPFGTRGTDTQYF

V gene: TRBV29-1
CDR3 protein: CSAGTPVRGLEAFF

V gene: TRBV5-1
CDR3 protein: CASSLEGAVAYEQYF

V gene: TRBV4-3
CDR3 protein: CASSQEWRQGAYEQYF

V gene: TRBV12-3/TRBV12-4
CDR3 protein: CASSIGQYYGYTF

V gene: TRBV11-1
CDR3 protein: CASSLADTLGTLHF

V gene: TRBV29-1
CDR3 protein: CSVSGTSGTTGELFF

V gene: TRBV6-1
CDR3 protein: CASSDSGKFGYQPQHF

V gene: TRBV28
CDR3 protein: CASRTGDSSGNTIYF

V gene: TRBV5-1
CDR3 protein: CASSPRASPGGEQYF

V gene: TRBV3-1/TRBV3-2
CDR3 protein: CASSQDRGTAEAFF

V gene: TRBV12-3/TRBV12-4
CDR3 protein: CASSLFRVHEQYF

V gene: TRBV2
CDR3 protein: CASSAPGGWEAFF

V gene: TRBV7-2
CDR3 protein: CASSLEGTGVSEAFF

V gene: TRBV6-2/TRBV6-3
CDR3 protein: CASSYSWNTEAFF

V gene: TRBV28
CDR3 protein: CASSSRQGGTDTQYF

V gene: TRBV30
CDR3 protein: CAWSVRGYGYTF

V gene: TRBV19
CDR3 protein: CASSPSRGLAGDTDTQYF

V gene: TRBV12-3/TRBV12-4
CDR3 protein: CASSSPGVTIQYF

V gene: TRBV19
CDR3 protein: CASSIELERAGEQFF

V gene: TRBV7-8
CDR3 protein: CASSLMRGPVKGYTF

V gene: TRBV19
CDR3 protein: CASSNGGENTEAFF

V gene: TRBV27
CDR3 protein: CASKTAVDYGYTF

V gene: TRBV15
CDR3 protein: CATSRNGGGEQPQHF

V gene: TRBV10-1
CDR3 protein: CASSEGVFPEKLFF

V gene: TRBV2
CDR3 protein: CATRADDTEQFF

V gene: TRBV5-6
CDR3 protein: CASSLGGASGGAPYEQYF

V gene: TRBV5-1
CDR3 protein: CASSSLQRTGDSPLHF

V gene: TRBV7-7
CDR3 protein: CASTLDRGDRSPPQPQHF

V gene: TRBV7-2
CDR3 protein: CASSPWGGMTEAFF

V gene: TRBV2
CDR3 protein: CASTRGGPSNEQFF

V gene: TRBV5-4
CDR3 protein: CASSSPSGSGNEQFF

V gene: TRBV4-1
CDR3 protein: CASSHRTENYEQYF

V gene: TRBV6-5
CDR3 protein: CASSREISEAFF

V gene: TRBV11-2
CDR3 protein: CASSPSGGLADTQYF

V gene: TRBV3-1/TRBV3-2
CDR3 protein: CASSPGGRAGNTIYF

V gene: TRBV30
CDR3 protein: CAWSTGTVNQPQHF

V gene: TRBV24-1
CDR3 protein: CATSDGTGLNSPLHF

V gene: TRBV28
CDR3 protein: CASSLYSGDSGNTIYF

V gene: TRBV18
CDR3 protein: CASSLPGPSYEQYF

V gene: TRBV30
CDR3 protein: CAWRGASGQPQHF